A single sample gave rise to the 20 T cell receptor beta chains below, sequenced in a study of T-cell memory formation after mild COVID-19. MiXCR, applied by TCRdb to the 5' RACE reads, yields one record per CDR3 protein. Of just under 550,000 distinct CDR3 sequences detected, 20% appear once; the ten largest clones hold about an eighth. The specimen was PBMCs or a T cell subset sorted from them (not recorded which). The receptors stem from an adult woman who had mild COVID-19 (a few samples of this study predate the infection). Cell type and time point are not known.

This clonotype was observed a few times. The chain carries TRBV6-5 and TRBJ2-1, with D tentatively TRBD1 or TRBD2 (5 bases each). Germline CDR1 and CDR2: MNHEY and SVGAGI. The ends were cut back, 6 bases at V and 5 bases at J, with 20 bases in the middle. The CDR3 is 16 amino acids. CDR3 protein: CASSRPGRWGNNEQFF. The CDR3, as DNA: TGTGCCAGCAGCCGCCCGGGGAGATGGGGGAACAATGAGCAGTTCTTC.

In its sample, this clonotype was seen a few times. V gene TRBV6-1 combines with J gene TRBJ1-1; weak D call: TRBD1 (6 bases). The V gene lost 7 bases and the J gene lost 0 bases, with 12 bases spanning the gap. The CDR3 is 14 amino acids. Germline loops: CDR1 MNHNS, CDR2 SASEGT. The DNA for the CDR3 is TGTGCCAGCATGTGGGGGCCACTGAACACTGAAGCTTTCTTT. Its protein product is CASMWGPLNTEAFF.

The rearrangement joins TRBV7-2 to TRBJ2-7; D possibly corresponds to TRBD1 (5 bases). V lost 3 bases and J 4 bases, leaving 13 bases between the germline ends. Per the germline V gene, CDR1 is SGHTA and CDR2 is FQGNSA. The CDR3 runs 14 residues. The CDR3 bases are TGTGCCAGCAGCTTCGGACAACAGTTATACGAGCAGTACTTC. Translation gives CASSFGQQLYEQYF.

CDR3 protein: CASSQLGGGNIQYF. CDR3 sequence (DNA): TGCGCCAGCAGTCAATTGGGCGGGGGTAACATTCAGTACTTC. The rearrangement links TRBV23-1 to TRBJ2-4; TRBD2 matches at 7 bases. TRBV23-1 is an ORF, and what it does is uncertain. After removal of 1 base from V and 7 bases from J, the junction contained 4 bases not matched to a gene. The CDR3 is 14 amino acids.

V and J are TRBV29-1 and TRBJ1-5, with TRBD1 as a possible D gene (5 bases). Looked up from germline, CDR1 is SQVTM and CDR2 is ANQGSEA. Trimming cost V 5 bases and J 8 bases, with 16 bases left between them. CDR3 size: 13 residues. The chain's CDR3 is CSVQDTPGEPQHF. The DNA for the CDR3 is TGCAGCGTTCAGGACACCCCAGGAGAGCCCCAGCATTTT.

This clonotype was observed a handful of times. The chain has TRBV30 and TRBJ2-1; D may match TRBD1 or TRBD2 (6 bases each). V gave up 7 bases and J gave up 7 bases, with 26 bases separating them. The germline V gene encodes CDR1 GTSNPN and CDR2 SVGIG (reference sequence). This CDR3 is built from 16 residues. The CDR3 reads CAYTRGVIAVKNEQFF. CDR3 nucleotides: TGTGCCTATACAAGGGGGGTAATAGCGGTAAAAAATGAGCAGTTCTTC.

The chain employs TRBV7-2 and TRBJ1-6, with TRBD1 matching 7 bases. Per the germline V gene, CDR1 is SGHTA and CDR2 is FQGNSA. This CDR3 contains 15 residues. V lost 0 bases to trimming and J lost 7 bases; unmatched junction nucleotides: 3. The CDR3 DNA reads as TGTGCCAGCAGCTTAGCCAGGGGGGCGAATTCACCCCTCCACTTT. Protein product: CASSLARGANSPLHF.

The V gene is TRBV11-2, the J gene TRBJ2-3; no clear D gene. V lost 1 base and J 2 bases, leaving 19 bases between the germline ends. CDR3 length: 18 residues. Germline CDR1 reads SGHAT; CDR2 reads FQNNGV. The CDR3 bases are TGTGCCAGCAGCTTAGGGAAATTTGCCAGTTTCACCACAGATACGCAGTATTTT. Its translation is CASSLGKFASFTTDTQYF.

J is TRBJ2-2 and V is TRBV5-1, with D perhaps matching TRBD1 (7 bases). Germline CDR1 is SGHRS and CDR2 is YFSETQ. V dropped 4 bases and J dropped 5 bases, with 15 bases sitting between them. This CDR3 has 15 amino acids. The CDR3 DNA reads TGCGCCAGCAGCCTGAACAGGGGAGGAACCGGGGAGCTGTTTTTT. This gives the protein CASSLNRGGTGELFF.

The J gene is TRBJ2-7, the V gene TRBV15; D is ambiguous. V was cut by 1 base and J by 5 bases, with 9 bases left in between. This CDR3 has 13 residues. The germline V gene has CDR1 LNHNV and CDR2 YYDKDF (reference sequence). The CDR3 is CATSRGNGNEQYF. DNA for the CDR3: TGTGCCACCAGCAGAGGAAATGGGAACGAGCAGTACTTC.

This clonotype came up a few times. The chain couples TRBV9 to TRBJ2-1; D tentatively fits TRBD1 or TRBD2 (5 bases each). Trimming stripped 3 bases from V and 8 bases from J, with 18 bases between. In germline, CDR1 is SGDLS, CDR2 YYNGEE. The length of the CDR3 is 15 residues. The CDR3 spells CASSAAGAPTDEQFF. The DNA of the CDR3 is TGTGCCAGCAGCGCCGCCGGGGCCCCCACGGATGAGCAGTTCTTC.

CDR3 bases: TGTGCCAGCAGCTTGGGCCTTAGCATGGAGACCCAGTACTTC. Its protein product is CASSLGLSMETQYF. J is TRBJ2-5 and V is TRBV7-2; D uncertain. There are 14 residues in the CDR3. V gave up 3 bases and J gave up 5 bases, with 13 bases separating them. Germline values: CDR1 SGHTA, CDR2 FQGNSA.

This clonotype turned up a few times. This sequence joins TRBV24-1 and TRBJ1-1, with a possible D match to TRBD1 (5 bases). Germline CDR1 is KGHDR and CDR2 is SFDVKD. The ends were cut back, 4 bases at V and 10 bases at J, with 15 bases in the middle. The CDR3 has 13 amino acids. CDR3 sequence reads: CATSDPGTLRAFF. The CDR3 DNA follows: TGTGCCACCAGTGACCCCGGGACCTTGAGAGCTTTCTTT.

In its sample, this clonotype was seen a few times. The V and J genes are TRBV11-2 and TRBJ2-2; D unclear. Trimming stripped 4 bases from V and 5 bases from J, with 11 bases between. CDR1 and CDR2 from the germline V gene are SGHAT and FQNNGV. There are 14 residues in the CDR3. The CDR3 is CASSSSRVTGELFF. CDR3 in DNA: TGTGCCAGCAGCTCTAGTCGAGTGACCGGGGAGCTGTTTTTT. Variable domain in full (rest from reference TRBV11-2 and TRBJ2-2): EAGVAQSPRYKIIEKRQSVAFWCNPISGHATLYWYQQILGQGPKLLIQFQNNGVVDDSQLPKDRFSAERLKGVDSTLKIQPAKLEDSAVYLCASSSSRVTGELFFGEGSRLTVL.

The V and J genes are TRBV2 and TRBJ2-1; D gene uncertain. The germline gives CDR1 SNHLY, CDR2 FYNNEI. The CDR3 runs 14 residues. V lost 2 bases to trimming and J lost 6 bases, with 11 bases between them. CDR3 amino acids: CASSESILFNEQFF. The CDR3 bases are TGTGCCAGCAGTGAATCTATCCTGTTCAATGAGCAGTTCTTC.

This clonotype was detected a few times. This rearrangement joins TRBV11-3 to TRBJ2-2; the D is unclear. Germline V gives CDR1 SGHNT, CDR2 YENEEA. The CDR3 runs to 15 residues. Trimming took 1 base from V and 3 from J, leaving 9 bases between them. The CDR3 here is CASSLAPGHTGELFF. CDR3 DNA: TGTGCCAGCAGCTTAGCTCCTGGGCACACCGGGGAGCTGTTTTTT. Full variable domain (remainder filled in from reference TRBV11-3 and TRBJ2-2): EAGVVQSPRYKIIEKKQPVAFWCNPISGHNTLYWYLQNLGQGPELLIRYENEEAVDDSQLPKDRFSAERLKGVDSTLKIQPAELGDSAVYLCASSLAPGHTGELFFGEGSRLTVL.

The chain has TRBV4-3 and TRBJ2-5, with D possibly TRBD2 on 5 matching bases. This CDR3 contains 15 residues. Germline CDR1 LGHNA, CDR2 YSLEER. Trimming left V 5 bases short and J 4 bases short, with 17 bases between. CDR3 sequence: CASSSQRAGRETQYF. In DNA form, the CDR3 reads TGCGCCAGCAGCTCTCAGAGGGCGGGTCGAGAGACCCAGTACTTC.

The V and J genes are TRBV2 and TRBJ2-1; 13 bases agree with TRBD2. Unmatched junction bases numbered 5, after V lost 2 bases and J lost 1 base. The length of the CDR3 is 18 residues. Germline values: CDR1 SNHLY, CDR2 FYNNEI. CDR3 region: CASSEPLAGGRSYNEQFF. CDR3 DNA: TGTGCCAGCAGTGAACCACTAGCGGGGGGGCGATCCTACAATGAGCAGTTCTTC. The complete variable domain, with remaining parts taken from reference TRBV2 and TRBJ2-1, reads EPEVTQTPSHQVTQMGQEVILRCVPISNHLYFYWYRQILGQKVEFLVSFYNNEISEKSEIFDDQFSVERPDGSNFTLKIRSTKLEDSAMYFCASSEPLAGGRSYNEQFFGPGTRLTVL.

A few counts support this clonotype. The CDR3: CAIQGTSNYGYTF. CDR3 bases: TGTGCCATCCAGGGAACTTCTAACTATGGCTACACCTTC. The rearrangement uses TRBV24-1 and TRBJ1-2, with a tentative D call TRBD1 (5 bases). Trimming left V 11 bases short and J 0 bases short, with 12 bases between. The CDR3 has 13 residues. Germline V lookup: CDR1 KGHDR, CDR2 SFDVKD.

This clonotype was counted a few times. The chain uses TRBV12-3 or TRBV12-4 and TRBJ2-7, with TRBD2 as a possible D gene (6 bases). The CDR3 is made up of 14 amino acids. V lost 2 bases, J lost 4 bases, and 12 bases lay in between. The CDR3 here is CASSLQSGGYEQYF. CDR3 nucleotide sequence: TGTGCCAGCAGTTTACAGTCTGGGGGGTACGAGCAGTACTTC.